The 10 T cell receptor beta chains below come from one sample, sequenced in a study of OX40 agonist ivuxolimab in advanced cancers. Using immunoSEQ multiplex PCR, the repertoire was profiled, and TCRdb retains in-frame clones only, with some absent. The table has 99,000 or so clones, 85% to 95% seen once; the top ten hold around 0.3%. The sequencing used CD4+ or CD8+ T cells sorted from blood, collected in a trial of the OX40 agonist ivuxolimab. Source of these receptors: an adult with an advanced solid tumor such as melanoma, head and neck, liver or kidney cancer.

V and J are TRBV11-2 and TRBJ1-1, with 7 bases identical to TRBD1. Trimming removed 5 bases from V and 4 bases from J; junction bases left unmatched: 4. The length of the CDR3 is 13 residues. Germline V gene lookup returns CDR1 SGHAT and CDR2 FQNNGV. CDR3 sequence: CASSLDRVTEAFF. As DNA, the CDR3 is TGTGCCAGCAGCCTTGACAGGGTCACTGAAGCTTTCTTT.

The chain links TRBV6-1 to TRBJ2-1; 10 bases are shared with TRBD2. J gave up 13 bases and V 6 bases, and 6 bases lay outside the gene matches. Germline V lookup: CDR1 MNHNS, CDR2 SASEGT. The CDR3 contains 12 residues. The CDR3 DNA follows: TGTGCCAGCAGGGACAGCGGGGGGGCCCAGTTCTTC. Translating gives CASRDSGGAQFF.

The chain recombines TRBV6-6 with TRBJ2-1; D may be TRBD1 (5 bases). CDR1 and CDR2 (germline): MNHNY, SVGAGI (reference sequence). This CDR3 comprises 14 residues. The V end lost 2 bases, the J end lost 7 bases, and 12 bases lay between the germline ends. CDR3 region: CASSYPSRANEQFF. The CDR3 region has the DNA TGTGCCAGCAGTTACCCCTCCAGGGCTAATGAGCAGTTCTTC.

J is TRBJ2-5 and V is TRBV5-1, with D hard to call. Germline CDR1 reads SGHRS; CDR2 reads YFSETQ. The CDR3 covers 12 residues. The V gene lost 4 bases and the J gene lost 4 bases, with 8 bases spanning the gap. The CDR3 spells CASSTTLETQYF. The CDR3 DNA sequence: TGCGCCAGCAGCACGACTTTAGAGACCCAGTACTTC.

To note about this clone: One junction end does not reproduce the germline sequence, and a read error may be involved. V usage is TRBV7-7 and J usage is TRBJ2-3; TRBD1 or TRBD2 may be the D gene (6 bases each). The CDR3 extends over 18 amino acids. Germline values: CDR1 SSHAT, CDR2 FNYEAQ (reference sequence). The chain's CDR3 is CASSLAEYGGRSTDTQYF. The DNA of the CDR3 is TGTGCTAGCAGCTTAGCGGAGTATGGGGGGCGAAGCACAGATACGCAGTATTTT.

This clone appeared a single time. CDR3 in DNA: TGTGCCAGCAGCTTAAACACCGGGGAGCTGTTTTTT. Its protein is CASSLNTGELFF. V is TRBV5-4 and J is TRBJ2-2; D is undetermined. This CDR3 has 12 residues. Germline loops: CDR1 SGHNT, CDR2 YYREEE (reference sequence). Trimming cost V 2 bases and J 2 bases, with 1 base left between them.

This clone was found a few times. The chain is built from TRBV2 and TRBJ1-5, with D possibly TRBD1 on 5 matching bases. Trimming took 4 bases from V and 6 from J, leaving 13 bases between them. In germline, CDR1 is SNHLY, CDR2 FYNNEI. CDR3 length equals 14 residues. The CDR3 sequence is CASSGGHESQPQHF. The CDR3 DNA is TGTGCCAGCAGTGGAGGACACGAAAGTCAGCCCCAGCATTTT.

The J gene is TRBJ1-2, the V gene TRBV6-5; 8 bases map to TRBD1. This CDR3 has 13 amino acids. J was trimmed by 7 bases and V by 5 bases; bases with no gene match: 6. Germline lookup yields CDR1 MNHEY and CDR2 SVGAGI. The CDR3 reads CASSPRGLLGYTF. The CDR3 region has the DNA TGTGCCAGCAGTCCCAGGGGGCTTCTTGGCTACACCTTC.

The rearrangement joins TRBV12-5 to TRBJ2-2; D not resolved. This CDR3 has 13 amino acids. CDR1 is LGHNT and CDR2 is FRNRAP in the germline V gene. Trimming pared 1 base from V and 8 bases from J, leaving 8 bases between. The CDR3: CASGLEPGGELFF. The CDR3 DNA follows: TGTGCTAGTGGTTTGGAGCCCGGAGGGGAGCTGTTTTTT.

The CDR3 region is CASSPGGSDGNTIYF. The CDR3 nucleotides are TGTGCCAGCAGCCCAGGAGGGTCTGATGGAAACACCATATATTTT. The chain carries TRBV7-3 and TRBJ1-3; D uncertain. The CDR3 totals 15 residues. Trimming took 5 bases from V and 3 from J, leaving 14 bases between them. The germline V gene has CDR1 SGHTA and CDR2 FQGTGA.